This T cell receptor (beta chain) was obtained from a study of blood T cell repertoires in COVID-19. Study-level background: The United States, Italy and Spain provided the acute and convalescent COVID-19 samples. T cells, B-cell-depleted T cells, or PBMCs provided the cDNA or gDNA that served as material.

The CDR3 is 14 amino acids. V was trimmed by 6 bases and J by 3 bases, leaving 14 bases between them. The germline V gene encodes CDR1 MDHEN and CDR2 SYDVKM. Original processing notes: Reference gene primer amplification gave estimated nucleated cell counts. Clones were read by immunoSEQ multiplex PCR, and TCRdb kept only the in-frame ones, dropping some. D and trimming were read from the DNA, whereas the V and J calls and clone size are those reported in that table. The sample shows some 140,000 clones, roughly 88% of them seen only once. Seattle patients were enrolled during active infection and followed longitudinally.

The source material was peripheral blood. V gene TRBV28 combines with J gene TRBJ1-2; no clear D gene. This receptor was obtained from a man aged 55-75 years with COVID-19, enrolled during active disease. The CDR3 is CASSLPEVYYGYTF. In DNA, the CDR3 is TGTGCCAGCAGCCTCCCGGAGGTGTACTATGGCTACACCTTC.